This entry lists 8 T cell receptor beta chains sequenced from one sample in a study of T cells in Graves' hyperthyroidism and ophthalmopathy. Amplification of TCR beta CDR3 regions used RNA as the template. The TCR CDR3 first-round RT-PCR relied on the HTBI primer set. In TCRdb, the multiplex PCR reads were re-called with MiXCR into one record per CDR3 protein. The sample lists some 300,000 distinct CDR3 sequences, approximately 15% occurring once. The sample taken for sequencing was blood. All receptors come from a man aged 30 to 45 with Graves' hyperthyroidism.

This clonotype was counted only a few times. The gene calls are TRBV30 and TRBJ1-5, with 8 nucleotides matching TRBD1. Trimming took 3 bases from V and 11 from J; bases not matched to a gene: 9. The CDR3 has 13 amino acids. Per the germline V gene, CDR1 is GTSNPN and CDR2 is SVGIG (reference sequence). CDR3 DNA sequence: TGTGCCTGGAGATTACAGGGGGGGGGGGCCCAGCATTTT. As protein: CAWRLQGGGAQHF.

This clonotype was seen at least ten times. The chain links TRBV18 to TRBJ2-3; no reliable D call. CDR1 and CDR2 from the germline V gene are KGHSH and LQKENI. With 3 bases removed from V and 4 bases from J, the gap between germline ends came to 8 bases. The CDR3 runs to 13 residues. CDR3 DNA sequence: TGTGCCAGCTCACCCCTCCGAGCAGATACGCAGTATTTT. Residues: CASSPLRADTQYF.

The sample holds many counts of this clonotype. CDR3: CASSPARAEPQHF. CDR3 in DNA: TGTGCCAGCAGTCCGGCCCGGGCTGAGCCCCAGCATTTT. This chain joins TRBV12-3 or TRBV12-4 and TRBJ1-5; D remains ambiguous. The V and J ends lost 5 bases and 8 bases respectively, with 13 bases between them. CDR3 length: 13 amino acids.

This clonotype occurred many times. CDR3: CASGAGAGQPQHF. The CDR3 DNA follows: TGTGCCAGCGGGGCGGGGGCCGGTCAGCCCCAGCATTTT. The chain combines TRBV7-9 with TRBJ1-5, with D tentatively TRBD1 (6 bases). This CDR3 is built from 13 residues. Trimming shortened V by 8 bases and J by 6 bases, and 14 bases separated the two germline ends. Germline V gene data show CDR1 as SEHNR and CDR2 as FQNEAQ (reference sequence).

In its sample, this clonotype was seen many times. This rearrangement joins TRBV30 to TRBJ2-1; D unclear. The CDR3 loop spans 12 amino acids. Germline values: CDR1 GTSNPN, CDR2 SVGIG (reference sequence). V dropped 4 bases and J dropped 6 bases, with 10 bases sitting between them. CDR3 nucleotides: TGTGCCTGGAATCCTTATGCCAATGAGCAGTTCTTC. It codes for CAWNPYANEQFF. Full variable domain (remainder filled in from reference TRBV30 and TRBJ2-1): SQTIHQWPATLVQPVGSPLSLECTVEGTSNPNLYWYRQAAGRGLQLLFYSVGIGQISSEVPQNLSASRPQDRQFILSSKKLLLSDSGFYLCAWNPYANEQFFGPGTRLTVL.

In this sample, this clonotype turned up many times. This chain uses TRBV12-3 or TRBV12-4 with TRBJ2-7; D not certain. The V end lost 3 bases, the J end lost 6 bases, and 12 bases lay between the germline ends. The CDR3 extends over 13 amino acids. As DNA, the CDR3 is TGTGCCAGCAGTTTTCAAGGACCGAGCGAGCAGTACTTC. Translating gives CASSFQGPSEQYF.

This clonotype was counted a few times. The J gene is TRBJ2-5, the V gene TRBV5-1; weak D call: TRBD2 (5 bases). Germline lookup yields CDR1 SGHRS and CDR2 YFSETQ. The CDR3 totals 14 residues. V gave up 4 bases and J gave up 5 bases, with 15 bases separating them. Written as DNA, the CDR3 is TGCGCCAGCAGCCCGACCATGAAGCGGGAGACCCAGTACTTC. The encoded protein is CASSPTMKRETQYF.

This clonotype has a handful of counts. The chain employs TRBV19 and TRBJ2-2; D not resolved. Germline CDR1 and CDR2: LNHDA and SQIVND (reference sequence). Trimming pared 5 bases from V and 6 bases from J, leaving 13 bases between. There are 14 residues in the CDR3. CDR3 nucleotides: TGTGCCAGTAGTTGGTATTCATCCCCCGGGGAGCTGTTTTTT. This codes for CASSWYSSPGELFF.